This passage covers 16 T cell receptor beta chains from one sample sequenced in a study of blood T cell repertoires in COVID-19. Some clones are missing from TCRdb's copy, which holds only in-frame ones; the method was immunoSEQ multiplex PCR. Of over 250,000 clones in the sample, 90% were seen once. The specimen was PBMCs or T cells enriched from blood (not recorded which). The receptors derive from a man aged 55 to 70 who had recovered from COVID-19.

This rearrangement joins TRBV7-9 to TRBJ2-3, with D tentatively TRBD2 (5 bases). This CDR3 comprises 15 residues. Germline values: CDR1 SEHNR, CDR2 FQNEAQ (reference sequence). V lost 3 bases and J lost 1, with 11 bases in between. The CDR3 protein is CASSLPNGGTDTQYF. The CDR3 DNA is TGTGCCAGCAGCTTGCCTAACGGGGGCACAGATACGCAGTATTTT.

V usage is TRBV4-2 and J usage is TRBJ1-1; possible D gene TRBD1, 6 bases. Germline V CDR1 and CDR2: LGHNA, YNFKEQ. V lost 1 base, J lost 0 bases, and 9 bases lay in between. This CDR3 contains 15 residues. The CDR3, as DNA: TGTGCCAGCAGCCAAGTGGGACAAATGAACACTGAAGCTTTCTTT. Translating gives CASSQVGQMNTEAFF.

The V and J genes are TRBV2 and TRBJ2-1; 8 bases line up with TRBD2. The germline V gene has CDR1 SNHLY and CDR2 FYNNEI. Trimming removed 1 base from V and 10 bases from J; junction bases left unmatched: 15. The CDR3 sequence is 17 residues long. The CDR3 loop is CASSEVRGSGARGEQFF. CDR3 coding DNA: TGTGCCAGCAGTGAAGTTCGTGGTAGCGGGGCAAGGGGCGAGCAGTTCTTC.

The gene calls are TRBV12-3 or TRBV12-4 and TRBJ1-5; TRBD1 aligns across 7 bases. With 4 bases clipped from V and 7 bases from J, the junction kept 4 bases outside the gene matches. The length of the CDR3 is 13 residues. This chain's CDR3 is CASSWTGGQPQHF. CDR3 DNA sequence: TGTGCCAGCAGTTGGACAGGAGGGCAGCCCCAGCATTTT.

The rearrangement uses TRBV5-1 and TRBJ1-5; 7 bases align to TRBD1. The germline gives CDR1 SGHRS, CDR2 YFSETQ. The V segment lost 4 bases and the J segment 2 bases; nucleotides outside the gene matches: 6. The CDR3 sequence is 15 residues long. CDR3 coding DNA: TGCGCCAGCAGCAGGGACAGTACCGGCAATCAGCCCCAGCATTTT. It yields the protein CASSRDSTGNQPQHF.

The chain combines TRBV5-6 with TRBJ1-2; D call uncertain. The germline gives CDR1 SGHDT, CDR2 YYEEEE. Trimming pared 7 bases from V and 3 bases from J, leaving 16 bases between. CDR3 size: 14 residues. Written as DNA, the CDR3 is TGTGCCAGCTCCCCCGGTTGGTCCCACTATGGCTACACCTTC. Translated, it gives CASSPGWSHYGYTF.

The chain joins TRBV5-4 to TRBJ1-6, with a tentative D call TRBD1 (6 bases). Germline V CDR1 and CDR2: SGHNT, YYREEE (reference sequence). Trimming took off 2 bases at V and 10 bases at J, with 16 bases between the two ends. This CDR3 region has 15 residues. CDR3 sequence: CASSFGPGVDSPLHF. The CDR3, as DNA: TGTGCCAGCAGCTTCGGTCCAGGGGTTGACTCACCCCTCCACTTT.

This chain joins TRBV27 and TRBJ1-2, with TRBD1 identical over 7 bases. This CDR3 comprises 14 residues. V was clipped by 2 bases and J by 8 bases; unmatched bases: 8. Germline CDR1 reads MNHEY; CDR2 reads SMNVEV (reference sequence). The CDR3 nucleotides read TGTGCCAGCAGTTTAACAAGGGGGCGCGGGGGCTACACCTTC. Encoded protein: CASSLTRGRGGYTF.

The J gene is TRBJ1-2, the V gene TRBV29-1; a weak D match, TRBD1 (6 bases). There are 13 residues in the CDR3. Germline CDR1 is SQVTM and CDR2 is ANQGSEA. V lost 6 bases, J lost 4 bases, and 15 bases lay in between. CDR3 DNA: TGCAGCGTGATAGGGGGTAATGCCTATGGCTACACCTTC. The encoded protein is CSVIGGNAYGYTF.

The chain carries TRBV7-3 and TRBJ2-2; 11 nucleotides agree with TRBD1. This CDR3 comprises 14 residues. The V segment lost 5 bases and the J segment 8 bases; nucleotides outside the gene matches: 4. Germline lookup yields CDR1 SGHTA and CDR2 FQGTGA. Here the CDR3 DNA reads TGTGCCAGCAGCCGGACAGGGGGCGAAGGGGAGCTGTTTTTT. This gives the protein CASSRTGGEGELFF.

The CDR3 loop reads CATTGRGDYGYTF. The CDR3 coding sequence is TGTGCCACCACAGGGAGGGGAGACTATGGCTACACCTTC. The rearrangement uses TRBV5-4 and TRBJ1-2; tentative D call: TRBD1 (6 bases). The V gene lost 9 bases and the J gene lost 3 bases, with 15 bases spanning the gap. This CDR3 contains 13 residues. CDR1 is SGHNT and CDR2 is YYREEE in the germline V gene (reference sequence).

CDR3 in amino acids: CASSYFVDAGSPLHF. The CDR3 DNA is TGTGCCAGCAGTTACTTTGTGGATGCGGGGTCACCCCTCCACTTT. The genes are TRBV6-5 and TRBJ1-6; no definite D call. This CDR3 spans 15 amino acids. Trimming took off 1 base at V and 10 bases at J, with 14 bases between the two ends. In germline, CDR1 is MNHEY, CDR2 SVGAGI.

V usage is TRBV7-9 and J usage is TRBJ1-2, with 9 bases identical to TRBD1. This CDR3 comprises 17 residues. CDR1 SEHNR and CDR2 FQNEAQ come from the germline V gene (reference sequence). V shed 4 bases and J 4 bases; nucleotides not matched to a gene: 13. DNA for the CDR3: TGTGCCAGCAGCTCCCGCACTCCGGGACAGGGCGGCTATGGCTACACCTTC. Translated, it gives CASSSRTPGQGGYGYTF.

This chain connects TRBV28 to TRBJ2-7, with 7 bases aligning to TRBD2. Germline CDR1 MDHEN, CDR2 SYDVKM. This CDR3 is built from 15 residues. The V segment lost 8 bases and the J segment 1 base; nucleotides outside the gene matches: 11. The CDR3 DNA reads TGTGCCAGCTGCCCGGGGGGTAGCTGTTCCTACGAGCAGTACTTC. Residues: CASCPGGSCSYEQYF.

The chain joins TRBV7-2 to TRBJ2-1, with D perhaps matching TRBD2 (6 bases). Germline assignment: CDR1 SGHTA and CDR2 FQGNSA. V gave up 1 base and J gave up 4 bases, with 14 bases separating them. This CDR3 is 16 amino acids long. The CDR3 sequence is CASSLVTTSPYNEQFF. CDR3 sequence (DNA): TGTGCCAGCAGCTTAGTAACTACTAGCCCGTACAATGAGCAGTTCTTC.

The CDR3 reads CASSSDPQGSSAYEQYF. DNA for the CDR3: TGCGCCAGCAGCTCAGATCCGCAGGGTTCCAGCGCCTACGAGCAGTACTTC. This chain joins TRBV5-1 and TRBJ2-7, with D possibly matching TRBD1 (5 bases). This CDR3 has 17 residues. From germline, CDR1 is SGHRS and CDR2 YFSETQ. The V and J ends lost 3 bases and 2 bases respectively, with 21 bases between them.